This T cell receptor beta chain was sequenced for a study of PD-L1 blockade in urothelial cancer. Study background: Blood analysis took place 3 weeks (second dose) and 6 weeks after treatment start.

Using immunoSEQ multiplex PCR, the repertoire was profiled, and TCRdb retains in-frame clones only, with some absent. This sample carries approximately 90,000 clones, around 91% of them seen once, and the ten largest clones take under 2%. Germline-derived CDR1 and CDR2 are LGHNA and YSLEER. The V and J ends lost 0 bases and 0 bases respectively, with 8 bases between them. CDR3 length: 15 amino acids. Stated time point: pretreatment peripheral blood. The rearrangement joins TRBV4-3 to TRBJ1-1; unclear D gene. Material: PBMCs, obtained around atezolizumab (anti-PD-L1) treatment. The sequence was collected from a man aged 60 to 69 with urothelial cancer. The CDR3 loop reads CASSQDLQVNTEAFF. The CDR3 DNA sequence: TGCGCCAGCAGCCAAGATTTGCAGGTGAACACTGAAGCTTTCTTT.